This T cell receptor (beta chain) appears in the sequencing data of a study of T cells after yellow fever vaccination. Study summary: SMART-Seq v4 Ultra Low Input handled preparation of low-cell-number fractions. Notes on the study in general: The appearance of a small share of clonotypes in both CD4 and CD8 compartments was observed. Clones from primary vaccination mostly reappeared after the booster (roughly 97% CD4, around 90% CD8). Within FACS-sorted repertoires, abundant clonotypes contaminating from the bulk population could be present.

Points on this clonotype: Antigen: not known.

CDR1 is MNHEY, CDR2 SVGAGI, per germline. The CDR3 sequence is 15 residues long. V lost 6 bases and J 7 bases, leaving 19 bases between the germline ends. MiXCR, applied by TCRdb to the 5' RACE reads, yields one record per CDR3 protein. The sample comprises some 300,000 distinct CDR3 sequences, 8.5% to 10% of which are singletons, and around 3.5% rests with the top ten. The sample in question was CD4+ T cells sorted from PBMCs, obtained 5 days after the yellow fever booster vaccination. This chain links TRBV6-5 with TRBJ2-1; a weak D match, TRBD2 (6 bases). This TCR came from a young man who received the YFV17D yellow fever vaccine. The CDR3 loop reads CASSAAGPGGNEQFF. CDR3 coding DNA: TGTGCCAGCAGCGCCGCGGGGCCTGGGGGTAATGAGCAGTTCTTC.